One TCR beta chain is described in this entry. Its antigen is unidentified. CDR1 MNHEY and CDR2 SMNVEV come from the germline V gene (reference sequence). V was trimmed by 0 bases and J by 0 bases, leaving 11 bases between them. The CDR3 runs 16 residues. TCRdb's copy holds only in-frame clones and misses some; the assay was immunoSEQ multiplex PCR. The sample contains 80,000 to 100,000 clones, about 88% of which appear only once. This sample stems from a study of graft-versus-host responses after intestinal transplantation. Background on the study: Each patient got anti-thymocyte globulin induction, then tacrolimus and steroids for two to four years.

Overall study results and limits: Maximum circulating GvH clone levels tracked with early post-transplant HvG decreases. Detected in recipient marrow were GvH clones, some of which were first observed in ileum or blood. Those patients showing graft-donor T cell macrochimerism displayed high graft-versus-host to host-versus-graft clonal ratios in allografts.

The chain employs TRBV27 and TRBJ1-1; a possible D gene is TRBD1 (6 bases). This clonotype was sampled from a human donor who received an intestinal transplant. The specimen was unstimulated CD4+ T cells sorted from spleen or lymph node cells, collected before intestinal transplant. The CDR3 bases are TGTGCCAGCAGTTTATCTCTCAGGGGCATGAACACTGAAGCTTTCTTT. This gives the protein CASSLSLRGMNTEAFF.